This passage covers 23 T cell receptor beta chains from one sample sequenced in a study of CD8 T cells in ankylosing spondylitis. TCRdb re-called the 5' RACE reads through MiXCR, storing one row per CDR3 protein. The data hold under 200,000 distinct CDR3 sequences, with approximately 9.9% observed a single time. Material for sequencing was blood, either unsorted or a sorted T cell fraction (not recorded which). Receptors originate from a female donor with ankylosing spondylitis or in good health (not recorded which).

The CDR3 sequence: CASSLNRDGYTF. The CDR3 region has the DNA TGTGCCAGCAGCCTCAACAGGGATGGCTACACCTTC. The chain has TRBV7-9 and TRBJ1-2, with D possibly TRBD1 on 6 matching bases. Deletions cut 5 bases from V and 6 bases from J, with 10 bases between. This CDR3 has 12 residues. Germline values: CDR1 SEHNR, CDR2 FQNEAQ (reference sequence).

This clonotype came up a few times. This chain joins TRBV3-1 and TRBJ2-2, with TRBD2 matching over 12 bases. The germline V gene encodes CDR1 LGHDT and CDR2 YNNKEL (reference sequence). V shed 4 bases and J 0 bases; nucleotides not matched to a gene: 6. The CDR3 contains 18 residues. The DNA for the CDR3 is TGTGCCAGCAGCCCAAGACTAGCGGGAGATACGAACACCGGGGAGCTGTTTTTT. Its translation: CASSPRLAGDTNTGELFF. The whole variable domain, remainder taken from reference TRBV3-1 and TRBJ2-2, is DTAVSQTPKYLVTQMGNDKSIKCEQNLGHDTMYWYKQDSKKFLKIMFSYNNKELIINETVPNRFSPKSPDKAHLNLHINSLELGDSAVYFCASSPRLAGDTNTGELFFGEGSRLTVL.

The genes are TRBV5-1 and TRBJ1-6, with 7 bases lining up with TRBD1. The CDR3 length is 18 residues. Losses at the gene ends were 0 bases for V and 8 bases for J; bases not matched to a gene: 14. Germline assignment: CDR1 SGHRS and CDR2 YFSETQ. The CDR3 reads CASSLGQGHGVIHSPLHF. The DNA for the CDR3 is TGCGCCAGCAGCTTGGGACAGGGTCATGGAGTAATCCATTCACCCCTCCACTTT.

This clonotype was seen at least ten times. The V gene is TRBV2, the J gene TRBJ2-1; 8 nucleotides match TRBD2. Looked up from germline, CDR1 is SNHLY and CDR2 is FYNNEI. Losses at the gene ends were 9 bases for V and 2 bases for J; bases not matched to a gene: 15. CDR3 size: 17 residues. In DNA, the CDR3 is TGTGCCAGTTCTAACGATCCGGGACTAGGGACCTACAATGAGCAGTTCTTC. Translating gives CASSNDPGLGTYNEQFF.

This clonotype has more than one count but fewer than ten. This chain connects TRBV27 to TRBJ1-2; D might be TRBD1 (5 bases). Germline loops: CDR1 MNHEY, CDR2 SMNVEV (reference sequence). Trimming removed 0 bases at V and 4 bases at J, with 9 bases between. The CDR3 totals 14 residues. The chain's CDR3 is CASSLSRGGYGYTF. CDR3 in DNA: TGTGCCAGCAGTTTATCGAGGGGCGGCTATGGCTACACCTTC.

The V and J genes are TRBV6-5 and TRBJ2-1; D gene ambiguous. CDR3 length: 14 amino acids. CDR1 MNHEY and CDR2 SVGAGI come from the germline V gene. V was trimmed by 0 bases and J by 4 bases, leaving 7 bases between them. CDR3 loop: CASSYSGPYNEQFF. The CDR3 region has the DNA TGTGCCAGCAGTTACTCAGGGCCATACAATGAGCAGTTCTTC.

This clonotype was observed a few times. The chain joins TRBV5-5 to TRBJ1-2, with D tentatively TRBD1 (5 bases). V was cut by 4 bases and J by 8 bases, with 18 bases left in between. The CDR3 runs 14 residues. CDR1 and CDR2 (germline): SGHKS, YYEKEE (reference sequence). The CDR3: CASSPDPGAPGYTF. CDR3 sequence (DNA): TGTGCCAGCAGCCCCGACCCCGGGGCCCCCGGCTACACCTTC.

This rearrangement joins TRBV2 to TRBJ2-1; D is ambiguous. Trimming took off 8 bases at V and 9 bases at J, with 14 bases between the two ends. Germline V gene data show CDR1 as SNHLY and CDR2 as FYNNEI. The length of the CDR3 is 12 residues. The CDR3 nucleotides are TGTGCCAGCGGCCCTAGGTTCGGTGAGCAGTTCTTC. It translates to CASGPRFGEQFF.

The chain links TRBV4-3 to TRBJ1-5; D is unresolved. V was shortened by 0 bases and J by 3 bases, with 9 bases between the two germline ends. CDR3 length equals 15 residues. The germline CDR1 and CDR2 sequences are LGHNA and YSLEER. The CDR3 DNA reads TGCGCCAGCAGCCAAGATCGCCGGTACAATCAGCCCCAGCATTTT. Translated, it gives CASSQDRRYNQPQHF.

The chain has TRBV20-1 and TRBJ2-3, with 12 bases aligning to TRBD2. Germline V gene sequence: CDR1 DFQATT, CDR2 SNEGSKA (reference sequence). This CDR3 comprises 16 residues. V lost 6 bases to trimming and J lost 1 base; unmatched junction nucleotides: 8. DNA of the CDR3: TGCAGTGCGGAACCGGGACTAGCGGGCGGCACAGATACGCAGTATTTT. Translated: CSAEPGLAGGTDTQYF.

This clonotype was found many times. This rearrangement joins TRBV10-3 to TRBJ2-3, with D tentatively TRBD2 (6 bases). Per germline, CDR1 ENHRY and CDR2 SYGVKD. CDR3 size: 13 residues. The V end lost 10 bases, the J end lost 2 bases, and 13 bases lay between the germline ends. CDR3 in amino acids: CASNLADTDTQYF. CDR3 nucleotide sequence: TGTGCCAGTAACTTAGCGGACACAGATACGCAGTATTTT.

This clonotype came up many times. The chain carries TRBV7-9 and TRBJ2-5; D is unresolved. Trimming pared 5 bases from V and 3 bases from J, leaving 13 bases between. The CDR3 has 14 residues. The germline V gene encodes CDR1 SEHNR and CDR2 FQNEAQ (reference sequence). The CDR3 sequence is CASSLVDGEETQYF. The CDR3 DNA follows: TGTGCCAGCAGCCTTGTTGATGGGGAAGAGACCCAGTACTTC. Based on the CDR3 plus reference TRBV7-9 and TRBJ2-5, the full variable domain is DTGVSQNPRHKITKRGQNVTFRCDPISEHNRLYWYRQTLGQGPEFLTYFQNEAQLEKSRLLSDRFSAERPKGSFSTLEIQRTEQGDSAMYLCASSLVDGEETQYFGPGTRLLVL.

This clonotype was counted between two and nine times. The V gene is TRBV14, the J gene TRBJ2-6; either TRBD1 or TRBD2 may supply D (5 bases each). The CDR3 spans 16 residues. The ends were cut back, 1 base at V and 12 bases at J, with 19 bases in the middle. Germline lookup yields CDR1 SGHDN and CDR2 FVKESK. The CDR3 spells CASSQAGSQALTVLTF. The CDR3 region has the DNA TGTGCCAGCAGCCAAGCAGGGAGTCAGGCCCTAACCGTCCTGACTTTC.

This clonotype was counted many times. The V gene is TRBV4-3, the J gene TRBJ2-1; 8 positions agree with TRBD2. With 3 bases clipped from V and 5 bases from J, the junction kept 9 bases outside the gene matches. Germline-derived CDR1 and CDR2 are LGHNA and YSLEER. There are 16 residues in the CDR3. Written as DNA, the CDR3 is TGCGCCAGCAGCCAGACCTTTAGCGGGACCGACAATGAGCAGTTCTTC. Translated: CASSQTFSGTDNEQFF.

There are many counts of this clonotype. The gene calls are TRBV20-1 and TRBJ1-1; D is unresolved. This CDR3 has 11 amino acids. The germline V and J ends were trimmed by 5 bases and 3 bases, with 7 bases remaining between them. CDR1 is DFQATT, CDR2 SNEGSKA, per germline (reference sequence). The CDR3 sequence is CSAPWDTEAFF. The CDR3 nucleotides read TGCAGTGCTCCCTGGGACACTGAAGCTTTCTTT.

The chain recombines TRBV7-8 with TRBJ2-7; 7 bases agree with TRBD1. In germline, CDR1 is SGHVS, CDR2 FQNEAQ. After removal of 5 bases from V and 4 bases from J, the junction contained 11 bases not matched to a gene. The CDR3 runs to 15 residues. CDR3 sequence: CASSRPGTEFYEQYF. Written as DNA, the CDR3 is TGTGCCAGCAGCCGACCCGGGACAGAGTTTTACGAGCAGTACTTC.

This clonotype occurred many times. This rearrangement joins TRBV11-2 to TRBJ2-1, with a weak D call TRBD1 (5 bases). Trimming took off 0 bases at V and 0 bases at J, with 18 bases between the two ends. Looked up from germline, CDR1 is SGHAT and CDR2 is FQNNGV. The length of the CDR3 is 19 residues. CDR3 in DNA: TGTGCCAGCAGCTTAGACCTGGGTTGGGGCTCTAGCTCCTACAATGAGCAGTTCTTC. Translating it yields CASSLDLGWGSSSYNEQFF.

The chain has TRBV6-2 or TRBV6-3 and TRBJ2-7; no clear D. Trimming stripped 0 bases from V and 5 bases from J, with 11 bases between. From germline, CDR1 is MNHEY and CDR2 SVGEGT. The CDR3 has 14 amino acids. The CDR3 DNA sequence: TGTGCCAGCAGTTACTCATCCGTAGCCGACGAGCAGTACTTC. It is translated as CASSYSSVADEQYF.

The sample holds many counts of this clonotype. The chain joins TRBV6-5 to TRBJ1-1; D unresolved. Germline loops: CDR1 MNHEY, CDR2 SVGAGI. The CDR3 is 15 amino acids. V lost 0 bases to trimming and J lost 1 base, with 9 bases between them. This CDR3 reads CASSYSLLTNTEAFF. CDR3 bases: TGTGCCAGCAGTTACTCTTTACTGACGAACACTGAAGCTTTCTTT.

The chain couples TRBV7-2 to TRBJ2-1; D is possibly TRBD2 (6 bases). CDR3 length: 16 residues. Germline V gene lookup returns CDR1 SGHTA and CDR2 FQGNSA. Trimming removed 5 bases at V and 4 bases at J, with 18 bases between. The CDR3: CASSPLFGRLYNEQFF. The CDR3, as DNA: TGTGCCAGCAGCCCCCTGTTTGGGAGGCTTTACAATGAGCAGTTCTTC.

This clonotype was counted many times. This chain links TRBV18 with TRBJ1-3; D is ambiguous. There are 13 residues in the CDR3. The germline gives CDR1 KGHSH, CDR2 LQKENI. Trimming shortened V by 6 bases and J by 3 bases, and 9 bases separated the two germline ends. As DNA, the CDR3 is TGTGCCAGCTCGGAGGATTATGGAAACACCATATATTTT. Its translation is CASSEDYGNTIYF. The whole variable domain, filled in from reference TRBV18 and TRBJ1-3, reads NAGVMQNPRHLVRRRGQEARLRCSPMKGHSHVYWYRQLPEEGLKFMVYLQKENIIDESGMPKERFSAEFPKEGPSILRIQQVVRGDSAAYFCASSEDYGNTIYFGEGSWLTVV.

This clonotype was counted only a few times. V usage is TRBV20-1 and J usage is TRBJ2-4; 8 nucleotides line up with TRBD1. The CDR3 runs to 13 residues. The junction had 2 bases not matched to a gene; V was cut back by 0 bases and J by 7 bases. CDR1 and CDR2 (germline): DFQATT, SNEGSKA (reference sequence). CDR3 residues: CSAREGQANIQYF. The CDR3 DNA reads TGCAGTGCTAGAGAGGGACAGGCGAACATTCAGTACTTC.

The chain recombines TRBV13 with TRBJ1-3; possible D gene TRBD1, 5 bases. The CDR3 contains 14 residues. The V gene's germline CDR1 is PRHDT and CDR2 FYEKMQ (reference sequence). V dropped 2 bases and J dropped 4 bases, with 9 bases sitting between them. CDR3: CASSLRGEGNTIYF. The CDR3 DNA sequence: TGTGCCAGCAGCTTAAGGGGAGAAGGAAACACCATATATTTT.